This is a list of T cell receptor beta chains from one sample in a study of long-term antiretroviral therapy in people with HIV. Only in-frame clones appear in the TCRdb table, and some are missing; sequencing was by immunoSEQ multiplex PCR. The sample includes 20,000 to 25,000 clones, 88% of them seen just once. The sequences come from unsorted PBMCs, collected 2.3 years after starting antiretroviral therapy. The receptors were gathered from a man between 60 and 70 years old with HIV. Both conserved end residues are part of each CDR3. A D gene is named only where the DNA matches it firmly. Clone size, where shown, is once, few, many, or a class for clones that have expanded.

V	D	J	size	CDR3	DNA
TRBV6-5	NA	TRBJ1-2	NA	CASSYSMYRDGYTF	TGTGCCAGCAGTTACTCGATGTATCGAGATGGCTACACCTTC
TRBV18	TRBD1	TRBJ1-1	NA	CASSPSGQGWDTEAFF	TGTGCCAGCTCACCAAGTGGACAGGGATGGGACACTGAAGCTTTCTTT
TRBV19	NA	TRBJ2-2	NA	CASKEGPNVGELFF	TGTGCCAGTAAGGAGGGGCCCAACGTAGGGGAGCTGTTTTTT
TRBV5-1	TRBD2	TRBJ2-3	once	CASSLGLAGGVTDTQYF	TGCGCCAGCAGCTTGGGGCTAGCGGGAGGGGTCACAGATACGCAGTATTTT
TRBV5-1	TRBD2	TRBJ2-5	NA	CASSFGTSGGPEETQYF	TGCGCCAGCAGCTTCGGGACTAGCGGGGGGCCGGAGGAGACCCAGTACTTC
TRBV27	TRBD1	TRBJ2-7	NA	CASSSLQGGYRSSYEQYF	TGTGCCAGCAGTTCCCTACAGGGGGGATATCGAAGCTCCTACGAGCAGTACTTC
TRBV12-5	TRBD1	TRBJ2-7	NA	CASGSPTGAIYEQYF	TGTGCTAGTGGTTCCCCGACAGGGGCTATATACGAGCAGTACTTC
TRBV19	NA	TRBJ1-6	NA	CASSISVWLTENSPLHF	TGTGCCAGTAGTATAAGCGTATGGTTAACGGAAAATTCACCCCTCCACTTT
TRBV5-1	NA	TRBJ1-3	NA	CASSLRLDSGNTIYF	TGCGCCAGCAGCTTGCGGTTGGACTCTGGAAACACCATATATTTT
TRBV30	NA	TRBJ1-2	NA	CAWSVQGRGYGYTF	TGTGCCTGGAGTGTACAGGGCAGGGGCTATGGCTACACCTTC
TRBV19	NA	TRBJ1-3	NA	CASNIGSFSGNTIYF	TGTGCCAGCAACATAGGCTCATTCTCTGGAAACACCATATATTTT
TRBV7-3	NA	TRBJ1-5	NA	CASSRGTDSNQPQHF	TGTGCCAGCAGCCGGGGGACGGATAGCAATCAGCCCCAGCATTTT
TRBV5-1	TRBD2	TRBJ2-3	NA	CASSQSGGAGDTQYF	TGCGCCAGCAGCCAAAGCGGGGGGGCCGGTGATACGCAGTATTTT
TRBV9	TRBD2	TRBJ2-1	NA	CASSVGNSGPYNEQFF	TGTGCCAGCAGCGTAGGTAATAGCGGGCCCTACAATGAGCAGTTCTTC
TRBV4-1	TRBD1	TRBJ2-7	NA	CASSAFGTENYEQYF	TGCGCCAGCAGCGCTTTCGGGACAGAAAACTACGAGCAGTACTTC
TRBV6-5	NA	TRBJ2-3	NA	CASRSSRADTQYF	TGTGCCAGCCGCAGCTCGCGGGCAGATACGCAGTATTTT
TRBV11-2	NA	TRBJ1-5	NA	CASSSEGTPFSPQHF	TGTGCCAGCAGCTCGGAAGGGACCCCCTTTTCGCCCCAGCATTTT
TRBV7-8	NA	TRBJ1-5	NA	CASSLSEGGVLPQHF	TGTGCCAGCAGCTTATCGGAGGGTGGGGTTCTGCCCCAGCATTTT
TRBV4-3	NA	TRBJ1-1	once	CASSQDSGWSTEAFF	TGCGCCAGCAGCCAAGATTCCGGATGGAGCACTGAAGCTTTCTTT
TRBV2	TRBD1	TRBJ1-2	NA	CASSENRGTYGYTF	TGTGCCAGCAGTGAAAACAGGGGGACCTATGGCTACACCTTC
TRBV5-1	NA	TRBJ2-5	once	CASSSHYKAPRGKETQYF	TGCGCCAGCAGCTCTCATTATAAAGCCCCCCGCGGAAAAGAGACCCAGTACTTC
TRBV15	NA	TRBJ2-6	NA	CATSRDLREFSGANVLTF	TGTGCCACCAGCAGAGATCTACGGGAATTCTCTGGGGCCAACGTCCTGACTTTC
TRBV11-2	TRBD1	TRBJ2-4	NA	CASSWDRRFSKNIQYF	TGTGCCAGCAGCTGGGACAGGCGCTTTTCCAAAAACATTCAGTACTTC
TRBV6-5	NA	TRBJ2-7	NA	CASSYSTAGLYEQYF	TGTGCCAGCAGTTACTCAACGGCGGGGCTCTACGAGCAGTACTTC
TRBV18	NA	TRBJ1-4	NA	CASSPGKGDLATNEKLFF	TGTGCCAGCTCACCGGGGAAGGGGGACTTGGCAACTAATGAAAAACTGTTTTTT
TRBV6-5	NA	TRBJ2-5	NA	CASSYGRGKETQYF	TGTGCCAGCAGTTACGGCAGGGGAAAAGAGACCCAGTACTTC
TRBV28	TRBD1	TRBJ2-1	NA	CATLTGPYNEQFF	TGTGCCACCCTGACAGGGCCGTACAATGAGCAGTTCTTC
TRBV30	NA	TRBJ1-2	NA	CAWTVGGGYTF	TGTGCCTGGACGGTCGGGGGTGGCTACACCTTC
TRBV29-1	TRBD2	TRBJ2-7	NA	CSVDSGTSGIYEQYF	TGCAGCGTTGACTCAGGGACTAGCGGGATCTACGAGCAGTACTTC
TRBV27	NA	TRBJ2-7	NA	CASSPAGRAYEQYF	TGTGCCAGCAGCCCCGCTGGCCGAGCCTACGAGCAGTACTTC
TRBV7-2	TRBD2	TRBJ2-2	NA	CASSRTSGNTGELFF	TGTGCCAGCAGCCGGACTAGCGGGAACACCGGGGAGCTGTTTTTT
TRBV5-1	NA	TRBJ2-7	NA	CASSSWGEDGTYEQYF	TGCGCCAGCAGCTCCTGGGGGGAGGACGGAACCTACGAGCAGTACTTC
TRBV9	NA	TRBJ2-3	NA	CASSVEDYSDTQYF	TGTGCCAGCAGCGTAGAGGACTACTCAGATACGCAGTATTTT
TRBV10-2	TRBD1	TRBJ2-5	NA	CASSPGGGETQYF	TGCGCCAGCAGCCCAGGGGGCGGGGAGACCCAGTACTTC
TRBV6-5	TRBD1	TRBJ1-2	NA	CASSQTGDYGYTF	TGTGCCAGCAGCCAGACAGGGGACTATGGCTACACCTTC
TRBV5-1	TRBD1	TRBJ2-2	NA	CASSLWGQGNTGELFF	TGCGCCAGCAGCTTGTGGGGACAGGGGAACACCGGGGAGCTGTTTTTT
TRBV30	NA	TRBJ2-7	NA	CAWSVMWRQAYEQYF	TGTGCCTGGAGTGTAATGTGGCGACAGGCTTACGAGCAGTACTTC
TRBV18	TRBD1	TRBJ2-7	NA	CASSPPYRGYEQYF	TGTGCCAGCTCACCACCTTACAGGGGGTACGAGCAGTACTTC
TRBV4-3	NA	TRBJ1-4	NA	CASSQVSTGTNEKLFF	TGCGCCAGCAGCCAAGTTTCCACAGGGACTAATGAAAAACTGTTTTTT
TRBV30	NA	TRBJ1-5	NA	CAWSEVKGNQPQHF	TGTGCCTGGAGTGAGGTGAAGGGCAATCAGCCCCAGCATTTT
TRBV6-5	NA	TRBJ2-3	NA	CASSSPGTDTQYF	TGTGCCAGCAGTTCACCAGGGACAGATACGCAGTATTTT
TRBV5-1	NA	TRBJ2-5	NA	CASSLAPLAGLTETQYF	TGCGCCAGCAGCTTGGCTCCCCTGGCGGGATTGACGGAGACCCAGTACTTC
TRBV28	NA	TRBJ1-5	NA	CASSSEQGSNQPQHF	TGTGCCAGCAGTTCAGAACAGGGAAGCAATCAGCCCCAGCATTTT
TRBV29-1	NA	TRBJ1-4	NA	CSVTGIRAGGEKLFF	TGCAGCGTGACGGGCATACGGGCAGGTGGCGAAAAACTGTTTTTT
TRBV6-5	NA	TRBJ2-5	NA	CASSYSGVRETQYF	TGTGCCAGCAGTTACTCGGGGGTGCGGGAGACCCAGTACTTC
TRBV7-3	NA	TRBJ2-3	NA	CASSLTGTKTRTDTQYF	TGTGCCAGCAGCTTAACCGGGACGAAAACGCGCACAGATACGCAGTATTTT
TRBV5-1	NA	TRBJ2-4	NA	CASSLTGSLTKNIQYF	TGCGCCAGCAGCTTGACGGGGTCCCTGACCAAAAACATTCAGTACTTC
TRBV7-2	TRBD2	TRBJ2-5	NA	CASSPGTSSSGTQYF	TGTGCCAGCAGCCCCGGGACTAGCAGCTCAGGGACCCAGTACTTC
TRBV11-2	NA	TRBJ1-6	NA	CASSLGGAVGVSPLHF	TGTGCCAGCAGCTTAGGGGGGGCCGTTGGGGTTTCACCCCTCCACTTT
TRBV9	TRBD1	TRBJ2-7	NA	CASSHGTAYEQYF	TGTGCCAGCAGCCACGGGACAGCCTACGAGCAGTACTTC
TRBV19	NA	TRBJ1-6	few	CASRTGRGVNSPLHF	TGTGCCAGTAGGACGGGCAGGGGAGTTAATTCACCCCTCCACTTT
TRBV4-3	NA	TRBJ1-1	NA	CASSQDLGIGLNTEAFF	TGCGCCAGCAGCCAAGATCTGGGAATAGGTCTAAACACTGAAGCTTTCTTT
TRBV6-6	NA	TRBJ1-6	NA	CASSGRAIGNSPLHF	TGTGCCAGCAGTGGCAGGGCCATAGGGAATTCACCCCTCCACTTT
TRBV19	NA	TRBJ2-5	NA	CATSGFLQETQYF	TGTGCCACCTCCGGGTTCCTGCAAGAGACCCAGTACTTC
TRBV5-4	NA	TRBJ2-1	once	CASSLSVSLLRGNEQFF	TGTGCCAGCAGCTTGAGTGTTTCACTACTCCGCGGGAATGAGCAGTTCTTC